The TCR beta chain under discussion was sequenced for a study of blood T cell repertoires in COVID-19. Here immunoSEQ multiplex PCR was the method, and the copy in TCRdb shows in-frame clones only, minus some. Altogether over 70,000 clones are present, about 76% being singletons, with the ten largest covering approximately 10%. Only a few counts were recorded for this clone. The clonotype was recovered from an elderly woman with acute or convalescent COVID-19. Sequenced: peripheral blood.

The CDR3 is CASGRTGAEKLFF. CDR3 DNA: TGTGCCAGTGGGCGGACAGGGGCTGAAAAACTGTTTTTT. The chain is built from TRBV19 and TRBJ1-4, with 9 bases aligning to TRBD1. The length of the CDR3 is 13 residues. V lost 8 bases to trimming and J lost 7 bases; unmatched junction nucleotides: 5. The V gene's germline CDR1 is LNHDA and CDR2 SQIVND (reference sequence).